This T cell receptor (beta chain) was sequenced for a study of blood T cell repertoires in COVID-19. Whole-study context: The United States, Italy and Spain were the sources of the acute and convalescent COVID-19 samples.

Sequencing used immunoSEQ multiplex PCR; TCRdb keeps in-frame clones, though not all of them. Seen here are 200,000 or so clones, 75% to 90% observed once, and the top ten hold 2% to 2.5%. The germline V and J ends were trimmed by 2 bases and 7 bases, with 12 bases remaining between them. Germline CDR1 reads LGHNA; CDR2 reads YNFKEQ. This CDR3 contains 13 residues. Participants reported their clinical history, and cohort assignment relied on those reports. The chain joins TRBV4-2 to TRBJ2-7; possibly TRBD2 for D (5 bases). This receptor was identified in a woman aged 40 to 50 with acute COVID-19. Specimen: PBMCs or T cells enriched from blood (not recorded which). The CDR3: CASSQTTTGEQYF. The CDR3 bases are TGTGCCAGCAGCCAAACGACTACGGGGGAGCAGTACTTC.